Listed here are 19 T cell receptor beta chains from one sample, sequenced in a study of T cell responses to AZD1222 COVID-19 vaccine. Produced via immunoSEQ multiplex PCR; TCRdb's table is partial and in-frame only. Among 200,000 to 300,000 clones listed, 80% to 95% were seen once. The sample was peripheral blood, taken on day 0 of AZD1222 vaccination. These receptors came from an adult in good health.

As concerns this clone: Other DNA sequences from this sample encode an identical CDR3 as well. The chain employs TRBV5-1 and TRBJ2-2; D is unclear. The CDR3 is made up of 15 amino acids. From germline, CDR1 is SGHRS and CDR2 YFSETQ. V lost 2 bases to trimming and J lost 0 bases, with 8 bases between them. The CDR3 nucleotides are TGCGCCAGCAGCTTAGGTACCGCGAACACCGGGGAGCTGTTTTTT. Translating it yields CASSLGTANTGELFF.

The CDR3, as DNA: TGTGCCAGCAGCTTAAAGACAGGAGCGGGAAACACCATATATTTT. Translating it yields CASSLKTGAGNTIYF. The chain combines TRBV7-6 with TRBJ1-3, with D perhaps matching TRBD1 (6 bases). The CDR3 runs to 15 residues. Germline V gene lookup returns CDR1 SGHVS and CDR2 FNYEAQ. V was cut by 2 bases and J by 4 bases, with 12 bases left in between.

J is TRBJ1-1 and V is TRBV15, with D possibly matching TRBD1 (6 bases). V was shortened by 8 bases and J by 0 bases, with 13 bases between the two germline ends. CDR1 and CDR2 (germline): LNHNV, YYDKDF (reference sequence). The length of the CDR3 is 14 residues. The CDR3 loop reads CATRTEPMNTEAFF. The CDR3, as DNA: TGTGCCACCCGGACAGAACCCATGAACACTGAAGCTTTCTTT.

CDR3 nucleotides: TGTGCCAGCAGCCGTTACTTACAAGAGACCCAGTACTTC. This translates into CASSRYLQETQYF. The V and J genes are TRBV7-9 and TRBJ2-5; D is undetermined. Germline loops: CDR1 SEHNR, CDR2 FQNEAQ (reference sequence). V dropped 5 bases and J dropped 2 bases, with 9 bases sitting between them. There are 13 residues in the CDR3. The whole variable domain, remainder taken from reference TRBV7-9 and TRBJ2-5, is DTGVSQNPRHKITKRGQNVTFRCDPISEHNRLYWYRQTLGQGPEFLTYFQNEAQLEKSRLLSDRFSAERPKGSFSTLEIQRTEQGDSAMYLCASSRYLQETQYFGPGTRLLVL.

The chain combines TRBV28 with TRBJ2-7; weak D call: TRBD1 (5 bases). Germline CDR1 is MDHEN and CDR2 is SYDVKM. The CDR3 length is 13 residues. V lost 6 bases to trimming and J lost 3 bases, with 12 bases between them. The CDR3 sequence is CASRNTGFYEQYF. In DNA, the CDR3 is TGTGCCAGCAGGAATACAGGTTTCTACGAGCAGTACTTC.

The V and J genes are TRBV6-2 or TRBV6-3 and TRBJ2-5, with 7 bases that match TRBD2. Germline V CDR1 and CDR2: MNHEY, SVGEGT. V lost 6 bases and J lost 5; bases outside the gene matches: 12. The CDR3 runs 15 residues. In nucleotides, the CDR3 is TGTGCCAGCAGCCCGCGGGAGAACTCTTTCGAGACCCAGTACTTC. Its translation is CASSPRENSFETQYF.

The V call is TRBV2, the J call TRBJ1-4; no firm D call. The CDR3 has 14 amino acids. Per germline, CDR1 SNHLY and CDR2 FYNNEI. V lost 4 bases and J lost 3, with 9 bases in between. DNA of the CDR3: TGTGCCAGCAGTGCCCGTAGTCCTAATGAAAAACTGTTTTTT. Protein: CASSARSPNEKLFF.

This sequence joins TRBV7-3 and TRBJ2-5, with TRBD2 matching over 10 bases. The V gene's germline CDR1 is SGHTA and CDR2 FQGTGA. V lost 4 bases and J lost 5; bases outside the gene matches: 7. The CDR3 loop spans 15 amino acids. This chain's CDR3 is CASSYSGGPGETQYF. The DNA of the CDR3 is TGTGCCAGCAGCTATAGCGGGGGGCCAGGGGAGACCCAGTACTTC.

This clone appeared a few times. This chain connects TRBV7-2 to TRBJ1-2, with 7 bases fitting TRBD1. Germline V lookup: CDR1 SGHTA, CDR2 FQGNSA. CDR3 length: 12 amino acids. V gave up 4 bases and J gave up 8 bases; unmatched junction bases: 4. In DNA, the CDR3 is TGTGCCAGCAGCTCGACAGGGCCCGGCTACACCTTC. Translated, it gives CASSSTGPGYTF. Drawing the rest from reference TRBV7-2 and TRBJ1-2, the complete variable domain is GAGVSQSPSNKVTEKGKDVELRCDPISGHTALYWYRQSLGQGLEFLIYFQGNSAPDKSGLPSDRFSAERTGGSVSTLTIQRTQQEDSAVYLCASSSTGPGYTFGSGTRLTVV.

The J gene is TRBJ2-1, the V gene TRBV5-5, with D uncertain. Trimming left V 6 bases short and J 5 bases short, with 6 bases between. The CDR3 consists of 11 residues. The germline V gene has CDR1 SGHKS and CDR2 YYEKEE (reference sequence). CDR3 in DNA: TGTGCCAGCATCGGTGACAATGAGCAGTTCTTC. Its protein is CASIGDNEQFF.

In the case of this clone: The sample holds other DNA sequences that translate to the same CDR3. The chain joins TRBV2 to TRBJ2-7; TRBD1 agrees at 9 bases. Trimming at V came to 6 bases and at J to 2 bases, leaving 2 bases not matched to a gene. Germline CDR1 is SNHLY and CDR2 is FYNNEI. The CDR3 totals 13 residues. The CDR3, as DNA: TGTGCCAGCAGCGGACAGGGGACCTACGAGCAGTACTTC. It specifies CASSGQGTYEQYF.

This chain links TRBV2 with TRBJ1-1, with D uncertain. Looked up from germline, CDR1 is SNHLY and CDR2 is FYNNEI. Trimming left V 4 bases short and J 7 bases short, with 10 bases between. This CDR3 contains 12 residues. The CDR3 DNA reads TGTGCCAGCAGTGTTCGGGTAGGTGAAGCTTTCTTT. Translation gives CASSVRVGEAFF.

This clone has a single count. The chain combines TRBV28 with TRBJ1-3; D uncertain. Germline V gene lookup returns CDR1 MDHEN and CDR2 SYDVKM. V was shortened by 2 bases and J by 0 bases, with 5 bases between the two germline ends. This CDR3 has 14 residues. This CDR3 reads CASSLGDSGNTIYF. The CDR3 nucleotides read TGTGCCAGCAGTTTAGGGGACTCTGGAAACACCATATATTTT.

The CDR3 DNA follows: TGTGCCAGCAGCGCCGACAGGCTCTCTGGAAACACCATATATTTT. It encodes CASSADRLSGNTIYF. The genes are TRBV9 and TRBJ1-3, with a tentative D call TRBD1 (6 bases). CDR3 length: 15 amino acids. CDR1 is SGDLS, CDR2 YYNGEE, per germline. Between the trimmed V and J ends, which lost 3 bases and 0 bases, there was a span of 10 bases.

The CDR3 loop reads CASSLGGTANTGELFF. The CDR3 coding sequence is TGCGCCAGCAGCCTAGGCGGGACAGCGAACACCGGGGAGCTGTTTTTT. The chain employs TRBV5-1 and TRBJ2-2; perhaps TRBD1 as D (7 bases). The CDR3 consists of 16 residues. Trimming pared 4 bases from V and 0 bases from J, leaving 13 bases between. Germline V gene data show CDR1 as SGHRS and CDR2 as YFSETQ.

The chain combines TRBV6-2 or TRBV6-3 with TRBJ2-7; no clear D gene. This CDR3 is 12 amino acids long. V lost 6 bases and J lost 4, with 10 bases in between. CDR1 and CDR2 from the germline V gene are MNHEY and SVGEGT. The CDR3 nucleotides are TGTGCCAGCAGCTCGGCCCCTTACGAGCAGTACTTC. Its protein is CASSSAPYEQYF.

The chain recombines TRBV4-1 with TRBJ2-2; TRBD2 is a possible D gene (6 bases). Trimming removed 4 bases at V and 5 bases at J, with 20 bases between. The CDR3 covers 17 residues. Germline-derived CDR1 and CDR2 are MGHRA and YSYEKL. The CDR3 DNA is TGCGCCAGCAGCCCAGGAGGGCTAGCTACTTATACCGGGGAGCTGTTTTTT. Residues: CASSPGGLATYTGELFF.

The rearrangement links TRBV11-2 to TRBJ2-3; 12 nucleotides match TRBD2. The junction had 7 bases not matched to a gene; V was cut back by 5 bases and J by 4 bases. The CDR3 spans 16 residues. Germline values: CDR1 SGHAT, CDR2 FQNNGV. The CDR3 reads CASSRGLAGFSDTQYF. The CDR3 DNA is TGTGCCAGCAGCCGTGGACTAGCGGGATTTTCAGATACGCAGTATTTT.

The V gene is TRBV7-2, the J gene TRBJ1-2; D is unclear. Germline loops: CDR1 SGHTA, CDR2 FQGNSA. CDR3 size: 14 residues. V was clipped by 2 bases and J by 7 bases, with 14 bases between them. CDR3 in amino acids: CASSLFASLGGYTF. The CDR3 coding sequence is TGTGCCAGCAGCTTATTCGCATCGCTTGGTGGCTACACCTTC.